The rows below give T cell receptor beta chains drawn from one sample of a study of T cells after posttransplantation cyclophosphamide. TCRdb's table, derived via immunoSEQ multiplex PCR, lists solely in-frame clones and lacks some. The sample consists of about 15,000 clones, 87% of them appearing once. The sample consisted of PBMCs, taken after an allogeneic stem cell transplant with a calcineurin inhibitor and methotrexate. All receptors derive from a male patient aged 45 to 59 who received an allogeneic stem cell transplant from an unrelated donor, was CMV-positive, and had chronic GVHD only. A subset of T cells may come from the graft donor. Each CDR3 is given with its conserved first and last residue. D genes are given only for firm matches. Clone size is not always given. Where it is, it says once, few, many or a class for expanded clones.

>TRBD2|TRBV5-1|TRBJ2-3|16|.
TGCGCCAGCGCCCAAGGACTGGGAGGGAGCACAGATACGCAGTATTTT
CASAQGLGGSTDTQYF
>.|TRBV27|TRBJ1-2|13|.
TGTGCCAGCAGTTTAGGGGGGTTCTATGGCTACACCTTC
CASSLGGFYGYTF
>TRBD1|TRBV28|TRBJ1-5|15|.
TGTGCCACCTCGACTACAGACAGGGTTGGTCAGCCCCAGCATTTT
CATSTTDRVGQPQHF
>.|TRBV29-1|TRBJ2-3|13|.
TGCAGCGTTGAAGATCGGGGGTTCGATACGCAGTATTTT
CSVEDRGFDTQYF
>.|TRBV27|TRBJ2-1|15|.
TGTGCCAGCAGTATAGCGGCTGGCTCCTACAATGAGCAGTTCTTC
CASSIAAGSYNEQFF
>TRBD2|TRBV5-6|TRBJ2-7|14|few
TGTGCCAGCAGCTTAGCGGGGGGATCCTACGAGCAGTACTTC
CASSLAGGSYEQYF
>.|TRBV19|TRBJ1-1|14|.
TGTGCCAGTAGTCCCGGGCCAGGGATAACTGAAGCTTTCTTT
CASSPGPGITEAFF
>.|TRBV7-2|TRBJ1-4|15|few
TGTGCCAGCAGCTCGGGGGGGGTCGGTAATGAAAAACTGTTTTTT
CASSSGGVGNEKLFF
>TRBD2|TRBV19|TRBJ2-7|14|.
TGTGCCAGTAGTTATGCGGGAGGCCTCTACGAGCAGTACTTC
CASSYAGGLYEQYF
>TRBD2|TRBV7-6|TRBJ2-1|15|.
TGTGCCAGCAGCAAGACTAGCGGGGGGGCAGGAGAGCAGTTCTTC
CASSKTSGGAGEQFF
>.|TRBV5-6|TRBJ2-2|15|once
TGTGCCAGCAGTAAACAGGACCGGAGTCCCGGGGAGCTGTTTTTT
CASSKQDRSPGELFF
>.|TRBV2|TRBJ2-7|13|once
TGTGCCAGCAGCGCGGGACGGGGCTACGAGCAGTACTTC
CASSAGRGYEQYF
>TRBD1|TRBV7-9|TRBJ2-6|19|once
TGTGCCAGCAGCTCGACGCCCGGGACAGGGTACCCTGGGGCCAACGTCCTGACTTTC
CASSSTPGTGYPGANVLTF
>TRBD1|TRBV7-2|TRBJ1-1|13|.
TGTGCCAGCAGCCTGACAGGGTGGACTGAAGCTTTCTTT
CASSLTGWTEAFF
>TRBD1|TRBV27|TRBJ1-6|16|.
TGTGCCAGCAGTCCGGCCCGGACAGGGGGCCGTTCACCCCTCCACTTT
CASSPARTGGRSPLHF
>.|TRBV19|TRBJ1-1|14|once
TGTGCCAGTAGCCCATGGGGGGGGAACACTGAAGCTTTCTTT
CASSPWGGNTEAFF
>TRBD1|TRBV11-2|TRBJ2-5|16|.
TGTGCCAGCAGCTTAGATACCGGGACAGTAGGAGAGACCCAGTACTTC
CASSLDTGTVGETQYF
>TRBD2|TRBV28|TRBJ2-3|19|.
TGTGCCAGCAGTTTTGAGGTCCTAGCGGGAGAGGTTAGCACAGATACGCAGTATTTT
CASSFEVLAGEVSTDTQYF
>.|TRBV7-2|TRBJ2-1|19|.
TGTGCCAGCAGCTTATCGGGTGCGGGGGCACTCTCATCCTACAATGAGCAGTTCTTC
CASSLSGAGALSSYNEQFF
>.|TRBV6-5|TRBJ1-1|13|.
TGTGCCAGCAGTTACCCTGGCCTCACTGAAGCTTTCTTT
CASSYPGLTEAFF
>TRBD2|TRBV27|TRBJ2-2|17|.
TGTGCCAGCAGTCGTCGTCTAGCGGGGGGCCTCACCGGGGAGCTGTTTTTT
CASSRRLAGGLTGELFF
>.|TRBV7-3|TRBJ2-5|13|.
TGTGCCAGCAGCCTTAATGGCAGTGAGACCCAGTACTTC
CASSLNGSETQYF
>.|TRBV6-1|TRBJ2-7|14|once
TGTGCCAGCAGTGAAGCTGCGGGCGGTTACGAGCAGTACTTC
CASSEAAGGYEQYF
>TRBD1|TRBV7-3|TRBJ2-7|18|.
TGTGCCAGCAGATCCCCCCTCCTGACAGGGGGGATCTCCTACGAGCAGTACTTC
CASRSPLLTGGISYEQYF
>TRBD1|TRBV18|TRBJ2-2|15|.
TGTGCCAGCTCGGAAGGACAGGGGGCCACCGGGGAGCTGTTTTTT
CASSEGQGATGELFF
>.|TRBV4-1|TRBJ2-7|16|.
TGCGCCAGCAGCCAAGTCGAGGACATGGAGTTCTACGAGCAGTACTTC
CASSQVEDMEFYEQYF
>.|TRBV6-5|TRBJ2-4|13|.
TGTGCCAGCAGCCGCCCGGGCAAAAACATTCAGTACTTC
CASSRPGKNIQYF
>.|TRBV5-4|TRBJ1-5|13|.
TGTGCCAGCAGCCCCCAGGGGAATCAGCCCCAGCATTTT
CASSPQGNQPQHF
>.|TRBV7-9|TRBJ1-5|12|.
TGTGCCAGCAGCCCGGGAGGCCAGCCCCAGCATTTT
CASSPGGQPQHF
>.|TRBV7-9|TRBJ1-1|13|few
TGTGCCAGCACTTGGGGAGGGGGGACTGAAGCTTTCTTT
CASTWGGGTEAFF
>.|TRBV19|TRBJ1-3|17|few
TGTGCCAGTAGTATTTCGCTCACCTACTTCTCTGGAAACACCATATATTTT
CASSISLTYFSGNTIYF
>.|TRBV7-9|TRBJ2-1|16|once
TGTGCCAGCAGCTTAGTTTTTACCGGCTCCTACAATGAGCAGTTCTTC
CASSLVFTGSYNEQFF
>TRBD2|TRBV4-1|TRBJ2-3|16|.
TGCGCCAGCAGCCACCTAGCGGGGGTCCGCACAGATACGCAGTATTTT
CASSHLAGVRTDTQYF
>TRBD2|TRBV28|TRBJ2-3|17|.
TGTGCCAGCAGTTTTCCTGGACTAGCGGAGGCCACAGATACGCAGTATTTT
CASSFPGLAEATDTQYF
>TRBD1|TRBV6-5|TRBJ1-2|13|.
TGTGCCAGCAGTTTGGACAGGTTCTATGGCTACACCTTC
CASSLDRFYGYTF
>TRBD1|TRBV28|TRBJ2-5|18|.
TGTGCCAGCAGCCACGGTTCGGAGGGGACAGGGTACCAAGAGACCCAGTACTTC
CASSHGSEGTGYQETQYF
>.|TRBV6-9|TRBJ1-6|16|.
TGTGCCAGCAGCCCGCCCTGGGGGCACTATAATTCACCCCTCCACTTT
CASSPPWGHYNSPLHF
>TRBD1|TRBV6-1|TRBJ1-1|14|.
TGTGCCAGCACTGGACAGGGGGCGCGTACTGAAGCTTTCTTT
CASTGQGARTEAFF
>TRBD1|TRBV6-5|TRBJ2-7|15|few
TGTGCCAGCAGTTACACCTCCGGGACAGGCTACGAGCAGTACTTC
CASSYTSGTGYEQYF
>TRBD1|TRBV5-1|TRBJ2-6|17|.
TGCGCCAGCAGCTCGGGACAGGGAAACTTTGGGGCCAACGTCCTGACTTTC
CASSSGQGNFGANVLTF
>TRBD1|TRBV28|TRBJ1-1|15|.
TGTGCCACCTTGACCCTCGGACAGGGAAAAACTGAAGCTTTCTTT
CATLTLGQGKTEAFF
>TRBD1|TRBV7-9|TRBJ1-4|14|.
TGTGCCGGAGCTTTCGGGACAGCAAATGAAAAACTGTTTTTT
CAGAFGTANEKLFF
>TRBD1|TRBV4-3|TRBJ2-1|15|.
TGCGCCAGCAGCTTAGACAGGGGGGGTGACAATGAGCAGTTCTTC
CASSLDRGGDNEQFF
>.|TRBV7-3|TRBJ2-3|15|.
TGTGCCAGCAGCCAAGACATCTATAGCACAGATACGCAGTATTTT
CASSQDIYSTDTQYF
>TRBD1|TRBV28|TRBJ1-1|15|.
TGTGCCAGCAGTTTAGAGACAGGGGCCGACACTGAAGCTTTCTTT
CASSLETGADTEAFF
>.|TRBV9|TRBJ2-3|14|.
TGTGCCAGCAGCGTAGGCGGGCCGGCTGATACGCAGTATTTT
CASSVGGPADTQYF
>TRBD2|TRBV19|TRBJ2-5|14|.
TGTGCCAGTAGTACGGGACTATTAAAAGAGACCCAGTACTTC
CASSTGLLKETQYF
>TRBD2|TRBV7-9|TRBJ2-5|17|few
TGTGCCAGCAGCACTACCTTGGGACTAGCGGGAGAAGAGACCCAGTACTTC
CASSTTLGLAGEETQYF
>.|TRBV9|TRBJ2-7|13|.
TGTGCCAGCAGCGCCGGAGGGCGGGACGAGCAGTACTTC
CASSAGGRDEQYF
>TRBD1|TRBV27|TRBJ2-7|13|.
TGTGCCAGCAGCTCCTCGACAGGGAGCGAGCAGTACTTC
CASSSSTGSEQYF
>TRBD1|TRBV4-3|TRBJ1-2|15|.
TGCGCCAGCAGCCAAGTCGACAGGGGGCCCGATGGCTACACCTTC
CASSQVDRGPDGYTF
>.|TRBV12-2|TRBJ2-7|10|.
TGTGCAAGTCGCTTTCGCGAGCAGTACTTC
CASRFREQYF
>TRBD1|TRBV5-5|TRBJ2-6|15|.
TGTGCCAGCAGCCGCACAGGGGCTGGGGCCAACGTCCTGACTTTC
CASSRTGAGANVLTF
>.|TRBV6-4|TRBJ1-3|14|few
TGTGCCAGCAGGAACCATCAGGGGAGTGACACCATATATTTT
CASRNHQGSDTIYF